This is a list of T cell receptor beta chains from one sample in a study of cytomegalovirus exposure and HLA in healthy donors. Sequencing was performed with immunoSEQ multiplex PCR; in TCRdb, only in-frame clones are kept and a portion is missing. The data hold approximately 70,000 clones, with around 80% observed a single time. The material sequenced was PBMCs. These receptors came from a man between 45 and 60 years old in good health and CMV-seronegative. Both conserved end residues are part of each CDR3.

j_gene	v_gene	CDR3aa
TRBJ2-1	TRBV18	CASSPSSYNEQFF
TRBJ2-3	TRBV2	CASSRLEGTDTQYF
TRBJ1-1	TRBV19	CASSLDRGTEAFF
TRBJ2-3	TRBV9	CASSTSGSSTDTQYF
TRBJ2-7	TRBV28	CASQGITGEQYF
TRBJ1-1	TRBV19	CASSPSTNTEAFF
TRBJ1-1	TRBV5-1	CASSFREFDTEAFF
TRBJ1-5	TRBV29-1	CSAQQGNQPQHF
TRBJ1-2	TRBV30	CAWMQSGVGYTF
TRBJ1-3	TRBV6-5	CASSYGATHEATIYF
TRBJ2-3	TRBV9	CASSGRDREPHPTQYF
TRBJ2-5	TRBV5-1	CASSYWDRDGETQYF
TRBJ1-2	TRBV6-6	CASNRGANYGYTF
TRBJ1-2	TRBV2	CALHGGTLNYGYTF
TRBJ1-1	TRBV2	CASSVSENTEAFF
TRBJ1-5	TRBV10-3	CAISDYQGAYQPQHF
TRBJ1-5	TRBV10-3	CAISESTGANQPQHF
TRBJ2-5	TRBV30	CAWSAAGGRQETQYF
TRBJ1-1	TRBV10-1	CASSTGDHTEAFF
TRBJ2-6	TRBV14	CASSQEWASRANVLTF
TRBJ1-5	TRBV6-1	CATGSGFNQPQHF
TRBJ2-1	TRBV6-5	CASSTSGRSYNEQFF
TRBJ1-5	TRBV7-2	CASSLIVDRGRQPQHF
TRBJ1-6	TRBV27	CASSLQGTSYNSPLHF
TRBJ1-1	TRBV2	CASSLGQIMNTEAFF
TRBJ2-7	TRBV19	CASSEHRDRLHHEQYF
TRBJ2-3	TRBV11-3	CASSTGLSSTDTQYF
TRBJ1-1	TRBV6-5	CASSPGTEAFF
TRBJ2-5	TRBV19	CASSKGALGGETQYF
TRBJ2-5	TRBV5-1	CASSFLAEETQYF
TRBJ2-5	TRBV7-9	CASSLDIGGETQYF
TRBJ2-7	TRBV11-2	CASRQTFGGEAYEQYF
TRBJ1-1	TRBV18	CASSPPTTSNTEAFF
TRBJ2-2	TRBV5-1	CASTMTGTGNTGELFF
TRBJ1-4	TRBV15	CATSRRDSPAFNEKLFF
TRBJ1-5	TRBV19	CASSPTGGVQPQHF